This T cell receptor beta chain was identified in a study of T cell repertoires in cytomegalovirus infection. Study at large: CMV epitopes, recently identified HLA-C-restricted and well-studied HLA-B-restricted, were used. Study conclusions and caveats: Across the ex vivo response, the dominant clonotypes were HLA-C-restricted CMV-specific TCR beta clonotypes. Frequencies of public TCR beta families were cumulated, and this identified carriers of CMV plus the relevant HLA.

CDR3 length equals 15 residues. Germline V gene lookup returns CDR1 SGHTA and CDR2 FQGNSA. TCRdb fed the reads into MiXCR, producing one record per CDR3 protein. The sample lists about 360,000 distinct CDR3 sequences, roughly 34% occurring once. This clonotype was detected only once. Its antigen remains unknown. The junction does not match germline at one end; this may be a read error. The chain uses TRBV7-2 and TRBJ2-7; maybe TRBD2 (5 bases). This TCR came from a human donor in good health (CMV status not recorded). Some clones in this sample may be carry-over from other donors' samples. Here the sequenced sample was cultured PBMCs, taken from culture after CMV antigen stimulation. CDR3 in DNA: TGTGCCAGCAACTTATCCGAGGGAATAGGCTACGAGCAGTACTTC. This encodes CASNLSEGIGYEQYF.